The 31 T cell receptor beta chains listed next were all sequenced from one sample in a study of CD8+ T cells in alopecia areata. Following extraction, RNA underwent reverse transcription to cDNA, which served as the sequencing template. Assay: immunoSEQ multiplex PCR; the TCRdb copy retains only in-frame clones and omits some. The data show 150,000 to 200,000 clones, 65% to 75% seen once. The starting material was CD8+ T cells sorted from blood, obtained at week 0. The origin of the receptors is a human donor with alopecia areata.

The chain is built from TRBV19 and TRBJ1-5, with D hard to call. Trimming shortened V by 3 bases and J by 2 bases, and 8 bases separated the two germline ends. This CDR3 region has 14 residues. Germline-derived CDR1 and CDR2 are LNHDA and SQIVND (reference sequence). The CDR3 DNA sequence: TGTGCCAGTAGTATCTTCCCAGGCAATCAGCCCCAGCATTTT. This gives the protein CASSIFPGNQPQHF.

The table lists this clone with a few counts. J is TRBJ2-7 and V is TRBV12-5; no reliable D call. Per germline, CDR1 LGHNT and CDR2 FRNRAP. The CDR3 consists of 11 residues. Trimming stripped 6 bases from V and 2 bases from J, with 5 bases between. The CDR3 protein is CASGETYEQYF. The CDR3 DNA is TGTGCTAGTGGGGAAACCTACGAGCAGTACTTC. Full variable domain (rest looked up from reference TRBV12-5 and TRBJ2-7): DARVTQTPRHKVTEMGQEVTMRCQPILGHNTVFWYRQTMMQGLELLAYFRNRAPLDDSGMPKDRFSAEMPDATLATLKIQPSEPRDSAVYFCASGETYEQYFGPGTRLTVT.

A few counts support this clone. The gene calls are TRBV15 and TRBJ2-2; 9 bases align to TRBD1. The CDR3 covers 17 residues. CDR1 is LNHNV and CDR2 is YYDKDF in the germline V gene (reference sequence). The J segment lost 5 bases and the V segment lost 1 base, leaving 8 bases of the junction unmatched. CDR3 DNA: TGTGCCACCAGCAGAGGCAACAGGGGGCCGAGGACCGGGGAGCTGTTTTTT. Translated, it gives CATSRGNRGPRTGELFF.

The genes are TRBV30 and TRBJ2-7; D is unresolved. V lost 2 bases to trimming and J lost 3 bases, with 11 bases between them. This CDR3 has 13 residues. Germline V lookup: CDR1 GTSNPN, CDR2 SVGIG (reference sequence). The CDR3 nucleotides read TGTGCCTGGAGTACCGGTGTCTACTACGAGCAGTACTTC. It encodes CAWSTGVYYEQYF.

The V call is TRBV6-1, the J call TRBJ1-4; TRBD1 matches 10 bases. This CDR3 comprises 15 residues. The V gene's germline CDR1 is MNHNS and CDR2 SASEGT. J lost 7 bases, V lost 6 bases, and 8 bases had no gene match. Written as DNA, the CDR3 is TGTGCCAGCAGCCCCGGACAGGGGGAAGGTGAAAAACTGTTTTTT. Translated, it gives CASSPGQGEGEKLFF.

CDR3 in amino acids: CASRGPMNTGELFF. The CDR3 DNA follows: TGTGCCAGCAGAGGACCGATGAACACCGGGGAGCTGTTTTTT. The chain joins TRBV5-4 to TRBJ2-2; D unresolved. This CDR3 has 14 amino acids. Germline CDR1 SGHNT, CDR2 YYREEE (reference sequence). V lost 5 bases and J lost 1, with 9 bases in between. Full variable domain (missing parts from reference TRBV5-4 and TRBJ2-2): ETGVTQSPTHLIKTRGQQVTLRCSSQSGHNTVSWYQQALGQGPQFIFQYYREEENGRGNFPPRFSGLQFPNYSSELNVNALELDDSALYLCASRGPMNTGELFFGEGSRLTVL.

The V call is TRBV4-1, the J call TRBJ1-1; the D gene is possibly TRBD1 (5 bases). Germline V gives CDR1 MGHRA, CDR2 YSYEKL. Trimming took off 1 base at V and 3 bases at J, with 9 bases between the two ends. This CDR3 region has 14 residues. Written as DNA, the CDR3 is TGCGCCAGCAGCCAAGCCAGGGCGTACACTGAAGCTTTCTTT. Its translation is CASSQARAYTEAFF.

This sequence joins TRBV7-9 and TRBJ1-5; D uncertain. The CDR3 loop spans 13 amino acids. Germline CDR1 reads SEHNR; CDR2 reads FQNEAQ (reference sequence). Trimming took off 0 bases at V and 6 bases at J, with 6 bases between the two ends. Written as DNA, the CDR3 is TGTGCCAGCAGCTTAGCGCCTGGTCAGCCCCAGCATTTT. Encoded protein: CASSLAPGQPQHF.

This clone was counted between two and nine times. This rearrangement joins TRBV6-6 to TRBJ1-5; D is unclear. Trimming removed 2 bases from V and 6 bases from J, with 11 bases in between. Germline V gives CDR1 MNHNY, CDR2 SVGAGI (reference sequence). This CDR3 is built from 14 residues. As DNA, the CDR3 is TGTGCCAGCAGTTACCGGGGTGTCGGTCAGCCCCAGCATTTT. Protein sequence: CASSYRGVGQPQHF.

The chain links TRBV29-1 to TRBJ2-7; TRBD1 agrees at 10 bases. The V gene end was trimmed by 4 bases and the J gene end by 3 bases; junction bases not matched to a gene: 12. The CDR3 totals 16 residues. Germline CDR1 reads SQVTM; CDR2 reads ANQGSEA. The CDR3 DNA follows: TGCAGCGTTGTCTTTCGGGGACAGGGGCCCGACTACGAGCAGTACTTC. It translates to CSVVFRGQGPDYEQYF.

The chain joins TRBV2 to TRBJ2-5; D uncertain. This CDR3 is built from 12 residues. The ends were cut back, 10 bases at V and 4 bases at J, with 13 bases in the middle. Germline CDR1 reads SNHLY; CDR2 reads FYNNEI. This CDR3 is CATPSRRETQYF. The CDR3 bases are TGTGCCACCCCCAGTAGGAGAGAGACCCAGTACTTC.

This chain connects TRBV6-5 to TRBJ1-1; D unresolved. Germline CDR1 and CDR2: MNHEY and SVGAGI. Trimming pared 6 bases from V and 0 bases from J, leaving 11 bases between. CDR3 length equals 14 residues. Written as DNA, the CDR3 is TGTGCCAGCAGCAACGACGGAATGAACACTGAAGCTTTCTTT. This codes for CASSNDGMNTEAFF.

The chain is built from TRBV29-1 and TRBJ2-5; no definite D call. Germline V lookup: CDR1 SQVTM, CDR2 ANQGSEA. Trimming cost V 7 bases and J 13 bases, with 10 bases left between them. The CDR3 contains 8 residues. The CDR3: CSAPDGYF. CDR3 DNA sequence: TGCAGCGCGCCCGACGGGTACTTC.

V and J are TRBV2 and TRBJ1-1, with 7 bases fitting TRBD1. The CDR3 consists of 14 residues. CDR1 is SNHLY, CDR2 FYNNEI, per germline. J lost 0 bases, V lost 7 bases, and 5 bases had no gene match. The CDR3 DNA reads TGTGCCAGCACCCCAGGGACAGTGAACACTGAAGCTTTCTTT. Translating it yields CASTPGTVNTEAFF. The whole variable domain, remainder taken from reference TRBV2 and TRBJ1-1, is EPEVTQTPSHQVTQMGQEVILRCVPISNHLYFYWYRQILGQKVEFLVSFYNNEISEKSEIFDDQFSVERPDGSNFTLKIRSTKLEDSAMYFCASTPGTVNTEAFFGQGTRLTVV.

The chain combines TRBV2 with TRBJ2-7; D not resolved. Germline values: CDR1 SNHLY, CDR2 FYNNEI. The CDR3 loop spans 16 amino acids. V lost 1 base to trimming and J lost 0 bases, with 13 bases between them. CDR3 DNA: TGTGCCAGCAGTGAAGAACCGGCCTGGAGCTCCTACGAGCAGTACTTC. It is translated as CASSEEPAWSSYEQYF.

The chain combines TRBV29-1 with TRBJ2-7; TRBD1 matches 7 bases. The CDR3 is 13 amino acids. The germline V gene has CDR1 SQVTM and CDR2 ANQGSEA. V was pared by 6 bases and J by 0 bases, with 5 bases of the junction left unmatched. CDR3 in amino acids: CSVVTGSSYEQYF. CDR3 nucleotides: TGCAGCGTAGTGACAGGGTCCTCCTACGAGCAGTACTTC.

This clone was observed a handful of times. The CDR3: CATSRQDRGNQPQHF. The CDR3 DNA sequence: TGTGCCACCAGCAGACAGGACAGGGGTAATCAGCCCCAGCATTTT. The rearrangement joins TRBV15 to TRBJ1-5, with 9 bases fitting TRBD1. Germline CDR1 LNHNV, CDR2 YYDKDF (reference sequence). V lost 2 bases to trimming and J lost 4 bases; unmatched junction nucleotides: 3. This CDR3 is built from 15 residues.

This chain links TRBV9 with TRBJ1-2, with D uncertain. Germline loops: CDR1 SGDLS, CDR2 YYNGEE. With 4 bases removed from V and 8 bases from J, the gap between germline ends came to 15 bases. The CDR3 has 13 residues. CDR3 residues: CASSWGSHEGYTF. CDR3 nucleotides: TGTGCCAGCAGCTGGGGATCGCACGAGGGCTACACCTTC.

The rearrangement joins TRBV18 to TRBJ2-5, with D unclear. The ends were cut back, 2 bases at V and 4 bases at J, with 8 bases in the middle. CDR3 length equals 13 residues. CDR1 and CDR2 from the germline V gene are KGHSH and LQKENI. The CDR3 nucleotides read TGTGCCAGCTCACCAGGGCGGATAGAGACCCAGTACTTC. Protein product: CASSPGRIETQYF.

This clone was observed a handful of times. This chain joins TRBV2 and TRBJ1-5; D uncertain. Germline V gives CDR1 SNHLY, CDR2 FYNNEI. The CDR3 has 17 residues. Trimming stripped 3 bases from V and 0 bases from J, with 15 bases between. The CDR3 DNA reads TGTGCCAGCAGTGAGACTCCGGGAGGTTATAGCAATCAGCCCCAGCATTTT. Its protein is CASSETPGGYSNQPQHF.

The V and J genes are TRBV27 and TRBJ2-1, with D hard to call. Per the germline V gene, CDR1 is MNHEY and CDR2 is SMNVEV (reference sequence). CDR3 size: 16 residues. The ends were cut back, 6 bases at V and 6 bases at J, with 21 bases in the middle. The CDR3 here is CASRPSPLDAGNEQFF. The DNA for the CDR3 is TGTGCCAGCAGACCCAGCCCCCTGGACGCAGGCAATGAGCAGTTCTTC.

This clone was found a few times. This chain links TRBV29-1 with TRBJ2-7; D may be TRBD2 (5 bases). This CDR3 contains 15 residues. Trimming shortened V by 6 bases and J by 4 bases, and 22 bases separated the two germline ends. Germline CDR1 and CDR2: SQVTM and ANQGSEA. CDR3 loop: CSVELPEGRGYEQYF. DNA of the CDR3: TGCAGCGTCGAACTTCCCGAGGGTCGGGGATACGAGCAGTACTTC.

This clone was recorded once. The V call is TRBV29-1, the J call TRBJ1-2, with 10 nucleotides matching TRBD1. This CDR3 is built from 14 residues. Unmatched junction bases numbered 6, after V lost 3 bases and J lost 5 bases. Germline V gene data show CDR1 as SQVTM and CDR2 as ANQGSEA. The CDR3 nucleotides are TGCAGCGTTGACCGGGACAGGGGTGAATATGGCTACACCTTC. It codes for CSVDRDRGEYGYTF.

In the case of this clone: Other DNA sequences of this sample code for an identical CDR3. J is TRBJ2-7 and V is TRBV29-1, with a tentative D call TRBD1 (6 bases). Deletions cut 0 bases from V and 3 bases from J, with 9 bases between. The germline V gene encodes CDR1 SQVTM and CDR2 ANQGSEA. CDR3 length: 13 amino acids. CDR3 sequence: CSVEDGDNYEQYF. The CDR3 nucleotides read TGCAGCGTTGAAGATGGGGACAACTACGAGCAGTACTTC.

The gene calls are TRBV9 and TRBJ2-7; D gene ambiguous. The ends were cut back, 0 bases at V and 0 bases at J, with 7 bases in the middle. Looked up from germline, CDR1 is SGDLS and CDR2 is YYNGEE. The CDR3 totals 14 residues. In DNA form, the CDR3 reads TGTGCCAGCAGCGTAGAGCAGAGCTCCTACGAGCAGTACTTC. It is translated as CASSVEQSSYEQYF.

This chain links TRBV11-2 with TRBJ2-2; 9 bases are a match to TRBD1. V gave up 5 bases and J gave up 5 bases; unmatched junction bases: 9. The CDR3 spans 16 residues. Germline loops: CDR1 SGHAT, CDR2 FQNNGV. The CDR3 loop reads CASSTTGGLKTGELFF. In DNA form, the CDR3 reads TGTGCCAGCAGCACCACAGGGGGCCTCAAGACCGGGGAGCTGTTTTTT.

The V gene is TRBV13, the J gene TRBJ1-1, with D hard to call. Germline values: CDR1 PRHDT, CDR2 FYEKMQ (reference sequence). This CDR3 region has 17 residues. Trimming removed 5 bases at V and 4 bases at J, with 23 bases between. The CDR3, as DNA: TGTGCCAGCAGCCCTTCCGGGCCCCGGGGATGGGGCACTGAAGCTTTCTTT. This sequence encodes CASSPSGPRGWGTEAFF. The whole variable domain, filled in from reference TRBV13 and TRBJ1-1, reads AAGVIQSPRHLIKEKRETATLKCYPIPRHDTVYWYQQGPGQDPQFLISFYEKMQSDKGSIPDRFSAQQFSDYHSELNMSSLELGDSALYFCASSPSGPRGWGTEAFFGQGTRLTVV.

The rearrangement links TRBV5-1 to TRBJ1-1; D gene unclear. The V and J ends lost 0 bases and 6 bases respectively, with 9 bases between them. CDR1 and CDR2 from the germline V gene are SGHRS and YFSETQ. The CDR3 length is 13 residues. CDR3 nucleotide sequence: TGCGCCAGCAGCTTGGAGGTTGGCTCTGAAGCTTTCTTT. Translating gives CASSLEVGSEAFF.

The chain joins TRBV5-1 to TRBJ2-7; a weak D match, TRBD1 (5 bases). This CDR3 is 12 amino acids long. V was shortened by 3 bases and J by 3 bases, with 7 bases between the two germline ends. Germline V gene sequence: CDR1 SGHRS, CDR2 YFSETQ. The CDR3 sequence: CASSSGYYEQYF. The CDR3 DNA reads TGCGCCAGCAGCTCAGGGTACTACGAGCAGTACTTC.

This chain uses TRBV23-1 with TRBJ1-5, with D possibly being TRBD1 (6 bases). TRBV23-1 is marked as an open reading frame, function uncertain. V lost 2 bases, J lost 0 bases, and 17 bases lay in between. There are 18 residues in the CDR3. CDR3 in DNA: TGCGCCAGCAGTCAACGACAGGTTAGGGAGGGTAGCAATCAGCCCCAGCATTTT. Amino acids: CASSQRQVREGSNQPQHF.

The CDR3 DNA follows: TGTGCCAGCAGTGATGCGGGGACCTACGAGCAGTACTTC. Protein product: CASSDAGTYEQYF. The chain couples TRBV2 to TRBJ2-7, with D perhaps TRBD2 (6 bases). Trimming shortened V by 3 bases and J by 2 bases, and 8 bases separated the two germline ends. CDR3 length equals 13 residues. The V gene's germline CDR1 is SNHLY and CDR2 FYNNEI.